These T cell receptor beta chains were read from a single sample in a study of long-term antiretroviral therapy in people with HIV. Method: immunoSEQ multiplex PCR; TCRdb's copy keeps in-frame clones and lacks some. Of more than 45,000 clones listed, about 80% are singletons. Sample: unsorted PBMCs, taken 0.8 years after starting antiretroviral therapy. The receptor set was obtained from a woman aged 18 to 35 with HIV. Both conserved end residues are part of each CDR3. D genes are given only for firm matches. Some rows have no size entry. The others give once, few or many, or a class for an expanded clone.

14,TRBV7-2,NA,TRBJ2-7,NA,TGTGCCAGCAGCTTAGGGGACTCCACGGGCAGGCAGTACTTC,CASSLGDSTGRQYF
15,TRBV27,once,TRBJ2-7,NA,TGTGCCAGCAGTTTATTAAAACAGCGCTCCTACGAGCAGTACTTC,CASSLLKQRSYEQYF
13,TRBV28,NA,TRBJ2-7,TRBD2,TGTGCCGGAGGGACTAGCGGGAGTGGAGAGCAGTACTTC,CAGGTSGSGEQYF
15,TRBV7-2,NA,TRBJ1-2,TRBD1,TGTGCCAGCAGCCCCCCCGGGACAGTCTTTTATGGCTACACCTTC,CASSPPGTVFYGYTF
13,TRBV28,few,TRBJ1-2,NA,TGTGCCAGCACCCTAGGGGGGCAGTATGGCTACACCTTC,CASTLGGQYGYTF
12,TRBV19,NA,TRBJ1-1,NA,TGTGCCAGTAGTAAAACACTTGCTGAAGCTTTCTTT,CASSKTLAEAFF
14,TRBV19,NA,TRBJ2-5,NA,TGTGCCAGTAGTACCCTCGGGGGCGCAGAGACCCAGTACTTC,CASSTLGGAETQYF
14,TRBV5-1,NA,TRBJ2-7,NA,TGCGCCAGCAGCTTGGCCTCCAGGAGTCCCGAGCAGTACTTC,CASSLASRSPEQYF
13,TRBV27,NA,TRBJ2-1,NA,TGTGCCAGCAGTTCGACAGGTAACAATGAGCAGTTCTTC,CASSSTGNNEQFF
13,TRBV18,NA,TRBJ2-7,NA,TGTGCCAGCTCACCAGAGACCTCCTACGAGCAGTACTTC,CASSPETSYEQYF
10,TRBV25-1,once,TRBJ2-5,NA,TGTGCCAGCAAAGGAGAGACCCAGTACTTC,CASKGETQYF